One and the same sample provided the 32 T cell receptor beta chains below, sequenced in a study of molecular identifiers for immune sequencing clone quantification. TCRdb reanalysed the PCR reads using MiXCR and keeps one entry per CDR3 protein. The sample has some 91,000 distinct CDR3 sequences, 20% to 25% seen once; the top ten hold about 0.94%. Material: naive CD8+ T cells from blood, with Jurkat cell RNA spiked in. Subset specified: FACS-sorted CD8+CD4-CCR7+CD45RA+ naive T cells. The receptors stem from a human donor in good health. Some libraries in this study had Jurkat cell RNA spiked in.

This clonotype was observed many times. The CDR3 nucleotides are TGTGCCAGCAGTGCCCCGGCGGGCGACGAGCAGTACTTC. Its protein product is CASSAPAGDEQYF. This chain connects TRBV12-3 or TRBV12-4 to TRBJ2-7, with a tentative D call TRBD2 (5 bases). This CDR3 has 13 residues. Between the trimmed V and J ends, which lost 5 bases and 5 bases, there was a span of 13 bases.

The chain employs TRBV18 and TRBJ2-1, with 9 bases lining up with TRBD2. CDR3 length: 15 amino acids. In germline, CDR1 is KGHSH, CDR2 LQKENI. J gave up 3 bases and V 2 bases, and 2 bases lay outside the gene matches. CDR3 sequence (DNA): TGTGCCAGCTCACCAGCTAGCGGGGTCTACAATGAGCAGTTCTTC. It yields the protein CASSPASGVYNEQFF.

Ten or more counts support this clonotype. This chain joins TRBV7-6 and TRBJ2-5; D uncertain. Germline CDR1 reads SGHVS; CDR2 reads FNYEAQ. Trimming removed 0 bases at V and 0 bases at J, with 8 bases between. This CDR3 has 15 amino acids. The CDR3 DNA sequence: TGTGCCAGCAGCTTAGCTCTGGGCTACCAAGAGACCCAGTACTTC. Amino acid sequence: CASSLALGYQETQYF.

This clonotype appeared many times. The chain links TRBV7-2 to TRBJ2-7; 7 positions agree with TRBD2. Germline V gives CDR1 SGHTA, CDR2 FQGNSA. The CDR3 extends over 13 amino acids. After removal of 4 bases from V and 0 bases from J, the junction contained 0 bases not matched to a gene. The CDR3 DNA reads TGTGCCAGCAGCTGGACTAGCTCCTACGAGCAGTACTTC. Its translation is CASSWTSSYEQYF.

V gene TRBV12-3 or TRBV12-4 combines with J gene TRBJ2-7; D remains unclear. The CDR3 loop spans 13 amino acids. Trimming took 3 bases from V and 1 from J, leaving 7 bases between them. CDR3 bases: TGTGCCAGCAGTTTTACAGTTTCCTACGAGCAGTACTTC. Protein product: CASSFTVSYEQYF.

This clonotype was counted many times. The gene calls are TRBV4-1 and TRBJ2-1; 8 nucleotides line up with TRBD2. Germline CDR1 is MGHRA and CDR2 is YSYEKL. Trimming took 4 bases from V and 9 from J; bases not matched to a gene: 8. CDR3 length: 14 residues. CDR3 in DNA: TGCGCCAGCAGCCCAGGAGCGGGAGCGGGTGAGCAGTTCTTC. The encoded protein is CASSPGAGAGEQFF.

This chain links TRBV19 with TRBJ2-2; D is uncertain. The CDR3 spans 18 residues. Deletions cut 5 bases from V and 0 bases from J, with 19 bases between. Germline V gene lookup returns CDR1 LNHDA and CDR2 SQIVND (reference sequence). CDR3: CASSQPLWVKANTGELFF. The CDR3, as DNA: TGTGCCAGTAGTCAACCCTTATGGGTAAAAGCGAACACCGGGGAGCTGTTTTTT. Using reference TRBV19 and TRBJ2-2 for the parts outside the CDR3, the full variable domain is DGGITQSPKYLFRKEGQNVTLSCEQNLNHDAMYWYRQDPGQGLRLIYYSQIVNDFQKGDIAEGYSVSREKKESFPLTVTSAQKNPTAFYLCASSQPLWVKANTGELFFGEGSRLTVL.

Points on this clonotype: A much more abundant neighbour one base away suggests this may be a read error. The CDR3 region has the DNA TGTGCCAGCAGCTTCGACAGGGGCCCCCAAAGCGCCTACGAGCAGTACTTC. It specifies CASSFDRGPQSAYEQYF. The chain joins TRBV5-3 to TRBJ2-7, with TRBD1 matching 8 bases. TRBV5-3 is designated an ORF whose function remains uncertain. The CDR3 loop spans 17 amino acids.

The chain carries TRBV27 and TRBJ2-4, with 7 bases that match TRBD1. Germline V gene sequence: CDR1 MNHEY, CDR2 SMNVEV (reference sequence). J gave up 8 bases and V 5 bases, and 15 bases lay outside the gene matches. The CDR3 covers 16 residues. DNA of the CDR3: TGTGCCAGCAGTCTGAGACTCGGGACAGATGGGCACATTCAGTACTTC. Translated, it gives CASSLRLGTDGHIQYF.

A word on this clonotype: The conserved final phenylalanine or tryptophan is absent from the CDR3, which likely points to a read error. The gene calls are TRBV5-4 and TRBJ1-4, with 11 bases lining up with TRBD1. This CDR3 is built from 16 residues. Unmatched junction bases numbered 8, after V lost 3 bases and J lost 7 bases. Germline assignment: CDR1 SGHNT and CDR2 YYREEE (reference sequence). Here the CDR3 reads CASSSPTGTGGEKLFC. The CDR3, as DNA: TGTGCCAGCAGCTCACCTACCGGGACAGGGGGTGAAAAACTGTTTTGT.

This clonotype was seen repeatedly, ten times or more. One end of the junction fails to match germline, which may point to a read error. The chain has TRBV29-1 and TRBJ2-7, with D possibly being TRBD1 (7 bases). Germline V lookup: CDR1 SQVTM, CDR2 ANQGSEA. This CDR3 contains 11 residues. This CDR3 is CSVAGQTGYHF. CDR3 nucleotide sequence: TGCAGCGTCGCGGGACAGACAGGCTACCACTTC.

This sequence joins TRBV5-6 and TRBJ2-2; no clear D. The germline V and J ends were trimmed by 0 bases and 7 bases, with 10 bases remaining between them. This CDR3 has 14 amino acids. Germline values: CDR1 SGHDT, CDR2 YYEEEE. The CDR3 region is CASSLAPWGGELFF. The CDR3 DNA sequence: TGTGCCAGCAGCTTGGCACCCTGGGGCGGGGAGCTGTTTTTT.

This clonotype was counted at least ten times. The gene calls are TRBV27 and TRBJ1-6, with D hard to call. Trimming took 4 bases from V and 9 from J, leaving 16 bases between them. This CDR3 region has 15 residues. Germline CDR1 reads MNHEY; CDR2 reads SMNVEV (reference sequence). In DNA form, the CDR3 reads TGTGCCAGCAGTTACCGGGCCCCAGCGGGTTCACCCCTCCACTTT. It is translated as CASSYRAPAGSPLHF.

The chain combines TRBV9 with TRBJ1-2; 7 bases match TRBD1. This CDR3 spans 13 amino acids. Germline V lookup: CDR1 SGDLS, CDR2 YYNGEE. After removal of 3 bases from V and 8 bases from J, the junction contained 7 bases not matched to a gene. CDR3 protein: CASSGPGQKGYTF. CDR3 sequence (DNA): TGTGCCAGCAGCGGCCCGGGACAGAAGGGCTACACCTTC.

This clonotype was recorded at least ten times. The rearrangement uses TRBV11-2 and TRBJ2-7, with unresolved D. CDR1 is SGHAT and CDR2 is FQNNGV in the germline V gene. The CDR3 loop spans 18 amino acids. Deletions cut 1 base from V and 0 bases from J, with 19 bases between. The CDR3 loop is CASSLGPGTLSSSYEQYF. As DNA, the CDR3 is TGTGCCAGCAGCTTAGGTCCCGGCACCCTTTCTAGCTCCTACGAGCAGTACTTC.

The rearrangement links TRBV6-6 to TRBJ1-4; TRBD1 agrees at 7 bases. CDR1 is MNHNY, CDR2 SVGAGI, per germline (reference sequence). V lost 2 bases, J lost 8 bases, and 5 bases stayed unmatched. There are 14 residues in the CDR3. The CDR3 DNA reads as TGTGCCAGCAGTTACAAGGGGGCAGGAGAAAAACTGTTTTTT. The encoded protein is CASSYKGAGEKLFF.

This clonotype showed up just once. The CDR3 spells CASSSKQRLNQPQHF. In DNA form, the CDR3 reads TGTGCCAGCTCATCAAAACAGAGACTAAATCAGCCCCAGCATTTT. This chain connects TRBV18 to TRBJ1-5, with no clear D. The ends were cut back, 5 bases at V and 4 bases at J, with 15 bases in the middle. This CDR3 is built from 15 residues. Germline V CDR1 and CDR2: KGHSH, LQKENI.

V and J are TRBV14 and TRBJ1-2; no firm D call. V was cut by 5 bases and J by 12 bases, with 25 bases left in between. Germline loops: CDR1 SGHDN, CDR2 FVKESK. The CDR3 has 15 residues. The CDR3 loop reads CASSTRTRRDEGHTF. The CDR3 bases are TGTGCCAGCAGCACGAGGACTCGGAGGGATGAGGGCCACACCTTC. Full variable domain (missing parts from reference TRBV14 and TRBJ1-2): EAGVTQFPSHSVIEKGQTVTLRCDPISGHDNLYWYRRVMGKEIKFLLHFVKESKQDESGMPNNRFLAERTGGTYSTLKVQPAELEDSGVYFCASSTRTRRDEGHTFGSGTRLTVV.

As to this clonotype: A read error is possible here, since a much larger clone lies one base away. The rearrangement joins TRBV4-1 to TRBJ1-1, with D possibly TRBD1 on 5 matching bases. V shed 8 bases and J shed 4 bases, with 20 bases lying between them. Germline assignment: CDR1 MGHRA and CDR2 YSYEKL. The CDR3 contains 15 residues. The CDR3 coding sequence is TGCGCCAGCGGCCCAGCCGGGGAGGGGTCCACTGAAGCTTTCTTT. Protein sequence: CASGPAGEGSTEAFF.

This clonotype turned up a few times. The chain is built from TRBV6-6 and TRBJ1-2; TRBD1 matches at 7 bases. There are 13 residues in the CDR3. Trimming took 7 bases from V and 6 from J; bases not matched to a gene: 8. The germline V gene encodes CDR1 MNHNY and CDR2 SVGAGI (reference sequence). The CDR3 here is CASIDRVFDGYTF. The DNA for the CDR3 is TGTGCCAGCATTGACAGGGTTTTCGATGGCTACACCTTC.

This clonotype was detected ten times or more. V usage is TRBV5-1 and J usage is TRBJ2-7; 11 bases are shared with TRBD1. V trimming: 0 bases; J trimming: 4 bases; junction bases outside the gene matches: 6. CDR3 length: 16 amino acids. Germline V CDR1 and CDR2: SGHRS, YFSETQ. The CDR3: CASSLDSGTGGYEQYF. CDR3 coding DNA: TGCGCCAGCAGCTTGGACTCCGGGACAGGGGGTTACGAGCAGTACTTC.

This clonotype was seen only a few times. The gene calls are TRBV24-1 and TRBJ2-1; no firm D call. Germline CDR1 KGHDR, CDR2 SFDVKD. V was cut by 0 bases and J by 10 bases, with 12 bases left in between. CDR3 size: 14 residues. CDR3 sequence: CATSDLPSLGEQFF. In DNA, the CDR3 is TGTGCCACCAGTGATTTGCCCTCCCTTGGGGAGCAGTTCTTC.

Turning to this clonotype: A much larger clone lies one base from this, so it may be a read error. The chain recombines TRBV9 with TRBJ2-2; a weak D match, TRBD2 (6 bases). CDR1 SGDLS and CDR2 YYNGEE come from the germline V gene. The CDR3 spans 17 residues. As DNA, the CDR3 is TGTGCCAGCGGCGTAGCGGTCACGGAGGCGAACACCGGGGAGCTGTTTTTT. Its translation: CASGVAVTEANTGELFF.

In its sample, this clonotype was seen many times. This chain links TRBV14 with TRBJ2-3; TRBD2 aligns across 12 bases. Losses at the gene ends were 5 bases for V and 2 bases for J; bases not matched to a gene: 5. Germline loops: CDR1 SGHDN, CDR2 FVKESK. The CDR3 runs to 16 residues. The chain's CDR3 is CASSERLAGVTDTQYF. For the CDR3, the DNA is TGTGCCAGCAGCGAAAGACTAGCGGGGGTCACAGATACGCAGTATTTT.

This clonotype was recorded at least ten times. The V gene is TRBV6-5, the J gene TRBJ2-6; D unresolved. Trimming pared 6 bases from V and 3 bases from J, leaving 3 bases between. The V gene's germline CDR1 is MNHEY and CDR2 SVGAGI. The CDR3 has 12 amino acids. The CDR3 protein is CASRNGANVLTF. The DNA for the CDR3 is TGTGCCAGCAGAAATGGGGCCAACGTCCTGACTTTC.

For this clonotype: This sequence may be a read error, since a much larger clone differs from it by one base. The V call is TRBV7-2, the J call TRBJ2-1; 14 bases fit TRBD2. J gave up 11 bases and V 5 bases, and 5 bases lay outside the gene matches. Germline values: CDR1 SGHTA, CDR2 FQGNSA. This CDR3 is built from 14 residues. The CDR3 nucleotides are TGTGCCAGCAGCATGGGACTAGCGGGAGTTAAGCAGTTCTTC. This gives the protein CASSMGLAGVKQFF.

The chain employs TRBV24-1 and TRBJ2-5; 8 positions agree with TRBD1. Germline values: CDR1 KGHDR, CDR2 SFDVKD. The V and J ends lost 4 bases and 4 bases, in that order; junction bases with no gene match: 7. The CDR3 is 15 residues long. In DNA, the CDR3 is TGTGCCACCAGTGAAGGACAGGGAAGGGGAGAGACCCAGTACTTC. Amino acid sequence: CATSEGQGRGETQYF.

This clonotype was seen repeatedly, ten times or more. Germline and junction disagree at one end, which may indicate a read error. This sequence joins TRBV27 and TRBJ1-1; D uncertain. The germline gives CDR1 MNHEY, CDR2 SMNVEV (reference sequence). The CDR3 covers 12 residues. CDR3 in DNA: TGTGCCAGCAGTTTATGGGGTACCGAACGGGTCTTT. It codes for CASSLWGTERVF.

About this clonotype itself: A read error may explain this, as a much larger clone is one base away. The gene calls are TRBV28 and TRBJ2-2; 7 bases agree with TRBD1. The CDR3 spans 15 residues. Germline V gene data show CDR1 as MDHEN and CDR2 as SYDVKM. DNA for the CDR3: TGTGGCAGCAGTTCGACAGGGTCCTACACCGGGGAGCTGTTTTTT. Protein: CGSSSTGSYTGELFF.

The V and J genes are TRBV5-6 and TRBJ2-2; the D is unclear. CDR3 length equals 14 residues. The ends were cut back, 1 base at V and 1 base at J, with 5 bases in the middle. CDR1 and CDR2 (germline): SGHDT, YYEEEE. The CDR3 protein is CASSLNRNTGELFF. CDR3 in DNA: TGTGCCAGCAGCTTGAATAGGAACACCGGGGAGCTGTTTTTT.

This clonotype was seen repeatedly, ten times or more. The chain links TRBV7-6 to TRBJ2-3; a possible D gene is TRBD2 (6 bases). Trimming stripped 4 bases from V and 1 base from J, with 12 bases between. The CDR3 has 15 amino acids. Germline values: CDR1 SGHVS, CDR2 FNYEAQ. CDR3 DNA: TGTGCCAGCAGCTATAGCGGCTGGGGCACAGATACGCAGTATTTT. It specifies CASSYSGWGTDTQYF.

In the case of this clonotype: A read error may explain this, as a much larger clone is one base away. The rearrangement uses TRBV7-2 and TRBJ2-3; D tentatively reads TRBD1 or TRBD2 (5 bases each). CDR1 is SGHTA and CDR2 is FQGNSA in the germline V gene. The CDR3 has 17 amino acids. CDR3 protein: CACSFREWGAYEDTQYF. The CDR3 DNA reads as TGTGCCTGCAGTTTTCGGGAATGGGGCGCCTATGAGGATACGCAGTATTTT.